This section outlines one T cell receptor (beta chain) sequence together with its context. Its specificity is unknown. The treatment is: some 19 received Ad26.COV2.S at low or high dose, single or two shots; a few received placebo; per-sample allocation not given. Sampling was done on day 63 after the first vaccine or placebo injection. Germline values: CDR1 GTSNPN, CDR2 SVGIG (reference sequence). The V and J ends lost 5 bases and 6 bases, in that order; junction bases with no gene match: 11. CDR3 length equals 14 residues. These data belong to a study of Ad26.COV2.S vaccination and SARS-CoV-2 variants. The data were produced by immunoSEQ multiplex PCR, yet TCRdb's version contains in-frame clones alone and is incomplete. Among around 300,000 clones listed, approximately 86% were seen once. Study results and caveats: Overall T cell responses may have been underestimated by the analyses of TCR breadth and depth. Ad26.COV2.S recipients had broader spike-specific TCRs (P = 0.0014).

The TCR originated in a person aged 18-60 years who received the Ad26.COV2.S COVID-19 vaccine or a placebo. Sample: peripheral blood, taken in a trial of Ad26.COV2.S vaccine versus placebo. This chain links TRBV30 with TRBJ2-7; the match to TRBD1 covers 9 bases. In DNA form, the CDR3 reads TGTGCCTGGCGCCCCGGGGGACAGGGTAGCGAGCAGTACTTC. This gives the protein CAWRPGGQGSEQYF.